Each of the 28 T cell receptor beta chains below was sequenced from the same sample in a study of blood T cell repertoires in COVID-19. TCRdb's table, derived via immunoSEQ multiplex PCR, lists solely in-frame clones and lacks some. Of more than 300,000 clones listed, roughly 90% are singletons. Sequences were obtained from PBMCs or T cells enriched from blood (not recorded which). Receptors originate from a woman in her twenties or thirties who had recovered from COVID-19.

V is TRBV24-1 and J is TRBJ2-7; TRBD2 matches at 7 bases. This CDR3 contains 16 residues. Germline CDR1 and CDR2: KGHDR and SFDVKD. After removal of 0 bases from V and 1 base from J, the junction contained 5 bases not matched to a gene. This CDR3 is CATSDLPAGPSYEQYF. The CDR3 DNA is TGTGCCACCAGTGATTTGCCAGCGGGACCTTCCTACGAGCAGTACTTC.

The chain uses TRBV29-1 and TRBJ2-2; TRBD2 matches 9 bases. The germline V gene encodes CDR1 SQVTM and CDR2 ANQGSEA. This CDR3 has 15 residues. J was trimmed by 5 bases and V by 7 bases; bases with no gene match: 11. CDR3 in amino acids: CSGARLSGGTGELFF. The CDR3 nucleotides are TGCAGCGGTGCGAGATTGAGCGGGGGGACCGGGGAGCTGTTTTTT.

The chain couples TRBV6-5 to TRBJ2-6; D is undetermined. From germline, CDR1 is MNHEY and CDR2 SVGAGI. Deletions cut 5 bases from V and 0 bases from J, with 8 bases between. This CDR3 has 15 residues. The CDR3 DNA reads as TGTGCCAGCAGTCATACGGTCTCTGGGGCCAACGTCCTGACTTTC. Encoded protein: CASSHTVSGANVLTF.

This chain links TRBV14 with TRBJ2-7, with D unresolved. CDR1 and CDR2 (germline): SGHDN, FVKESK. The V gene lost 6 bases and the J gene lost 4 bases, with 10 bases spanning the gap. CDR3 length: 12 amino acids. CDR3 DNA: TGTGCCAGCAGTTCTCTTATGTACGAGCAGTACTTC. It yields the protein CASSSLMYEQYF.

This chain links TRBV5-4 with TRBJ1-2; weak D call: TRBD1 (5 bases). Germline assignment: CDR1 SGHNT and CDR2 YYREEE (reference sequence). This CDR3 has 15 residues. V was trimmed by 3 bases and J by 2 bases, leaving 14 bases between them. CDR3 in DNA: TGTGCCAGCAGCTCTTCGGGGGGGAGGAACTATGGCTACACCTTC. Translation gives CASSSSGGRNYGYTF.

The rearrangement links TRBV27 to TRBJ1-4, with TRBD1 identical over 8 bases. Looked up from germline, CDR1 is MNHEY and CDR2 is SMNVEV (reference sequence). V was pared by 7 bases and J by 5 bases, with 6 bases of the junction left unmatched. The CDR3 contains 14 residues. The CDR3 nucleotides read TGTGCCAGCAAGCAGGGGGCCCACAATGAAAAACTGTTTTTT. Its translation is CASKQGAHNEKLFF.

This clone was detected only once. V gene TRBV6-2 or TRBV6-3 combines with J gene TRBJ2-1; 13 bases match TRBD2. The CDR3 sequence is 16 residues long. Germline V gives CDR1 MNHEY, CDR2 SVGEGT. The V gene end was trimmed by 4 bases and the J gene end by 4 bases; junction bases not matched to a gene: 4. The CDR3 here is CASSLLAGGPYNEQFF. CDR3 nucleotide sequence: TGTGCCAGCAGTTTACTAGCGGGGGGGCCATACAATGAGCAGTTCTTC.

The rearrangement joins TRBV5-1 to TRBJ1-2; D uncertain. There are 14 residues in the CDR3. The V and J ends lost 0 bases and 8 bases respectively, with 14 bases between them. Germline V gives CDR1 SGHRS, CDR2 YFSETQ. This chain's CDR3 is CASSLVVPEGGYTF. DNA of the CDR3: TGCGCCAGCAGCTTGGTAGTCCCGGAGGGAGGCTACACCTTC.

This clone was observed a single time. This chain uses TRBV4-1 with TRBJ1-6; D unresolved. There are 18 residues in the CDR3. V was cut by 5 bases and J by 2 bases, with 19 bases left in between. The germline V gene has CDR1 MGHRA and CDR2 YSYEKL. The CDR3 here is CASSAGRVQRTYNSPLHF. CDR3 in DNA: TGCGCCAGCAGCGCTGGGAGGGTCCAACGGACCTATAATTCACCCCTCCACTTT.

The genes are TRBV7-2 and TRBJ2-1; 10 bases map to TRBD1. V trimming: 5 bases; J trimming: 15 bases; junction bases outside the gene matches: 7. The germline V gene encodes CDR1 SGHTA and CDR2 FQGNSA. The CDR3 is 12 amino acids. CDR3 sequence (DNA): TGTGCCAGCAGCCCCCGGGACAGGGGATCGTTCTTC. Its protein is CASSPRDRGSFF.

The J gene is TRBJ2-7, the V gene TRBV28; D gene ambiguous. The germline V gene has CDR1 MDHEN and CDR2 SYDVKM. This CDR3 is built from 13 residues. V was cut by 2 bases and J by 2 bases, with 7 bases left in between. For the CDR3, the DNA is TGTGCCAGCAGTTTAGGCGGCCCCTACGAGCAGTACTTC. This encodes CASSLGGPYEQYF.

The rearrangement joins TRBV28 to TRBJ2-2, with 10 bases fitting TRBD2. This CDR3 spans 17 amino acids. Trimming at V came to 7 bases and at J to 5 bases, leaving 13 bases not matched to a gene. Germline values: CDR1 MDHEN, CDR2 SYDVKM. The CDR3 sequence is CASNPSGLAGETGELFF. CDR3 DNA: TGTGCCAGCAATCCGTCCGGGCTAGCGGGGGAGACCGGGGAGCTGTTTTTT. Filled out from reference TRBV28 and TRBJ2-2, the complete variable domain reads DVKVTQSSRYLVKRTGEKVFLECVQDMDHENMFWYRQDPGLGLRLIYFSYDVKMKEKGDIPEGYSVSREKKERFSLILESASTNQTSMYLCASNPSGLAGETGELFFGEGSRLTVL.

This clone is a singleton in its sample. The CDR3 loop reads CASVASSVDTEAFF. CDR3 bases: TGTGCCAGCGTGGCCTCCTCAGTTGACACTGAAGCTTTCTTT. The chain links TRBV7-8 to TRBJ1-1; D remains ambiguous. Trimming cost V 8 bases and J 3 bases, with 16 bases left between them. This CDR3 comprises 14 residues. Germline V lookup: CDR1 SGHVS, CDR2 FQNEAQ.

The CDR3: CASARLAGLKGTGELFF. The CDR3 DNA reads TGTGCCAGCGCTAGACTAGCGGGACTCAAGGGGACCGGGGAGCTGTTTTTT. This chain joins TRBV27 and TRBJ2-2, with 11 nucleotides matching TRBD2. Germline CDR1 reads MNHEY; CDR2 reads SMNVEV (reference sequence). This CDR3 has 17 amino acids. V was clipped by 8 bases and J by 5 bases; unmatched bases: 13.

V usage is TRBV21-1 and J usage is TRBJ1-1. TRBV21-1 counts as a pseudogene. This CDR3 has 17 residues. CDR3 DNA: TGTGCCAGCAGCAAAAGACGTGGCGGTTTCCCCTGTTATGAAGCTTTCTTT. Amino acid sequence: CASSKRRGGFPCYEAFF.

This clone has a single count. This chain joins TRBV4-2 and TRBJ1-5; 7 positions match TRBD1. CDR1 and CDR2 from the germline V gene are LGHNA and YNFKEQ. This CDR3 is built from 16 residues. The ends lost 4 bases at V and 6 bases at J; junction bases unmatched: 12. The CDR3 loop is CASSPRKTGVGQPQHF. The CDR3 DNA sequence: TGTGCCAGCAGCCCCCGGAAAACAGGGGTTGGTCAGCCCCAGCATTTT.

This sequence joins TRBV11-3 and TRBJ1-1; D ambiguous. Germline V CDR1 and CDR2: SGHNT, YENEEA. The ends were cut back, 5 bases at V and 1 base at J, with 11 bases in the middle. This CDR3 is built from 14 residues. CDR3 coding DNA: TGTGCCAGCAGCCCCGGGTCTCGGAACACTGAAGCTTTCTTT. It specifies CASSPGSRNTEAFF.

The chain combines TRBV3-1 (or the pseudogene TRBV3-2) with TRBJ1-2; tentative D call: TRBD1 (6 bases). Germline V CDR1 and CDR2: LGHDT, YNNKEL (reference sequence). V lost 0 bases, J lost 7 bases, and 12 bases lay in between. The CDR3 is 14 residues long. The CDR3 bases are TGTGCCAGCAGCCAAGACAGGGGTAGTAGTGGCTACACCTTC. Translation gives CASSQDRGSSGYTF.

The chain combines TRBV3-1 (or the pseudogene TRBV3-2) with TRBJ2-5; D is perhaps TRBD1 (5 bases). CDR3 length: 13 amino acids. Trimming stripped 6 bases from V and 5 bases from J, with 13 bases between. Per germline, CDR1 LGHDT and CDR2 YNNKEL (reference sequence). CDR3: CASSFQGGETQYF. Written as DNA, the CDR3 is TGTGCCAGCAGTTTCCAGGGTGGGGAGACCCAGTACTTC.

The gene calls are TRBV28 and TRBJ1-1; tentatively, D is TRBD1 (5 bases). This CDR3 region has 11 residues. The germline V gene has CDR1 MDHEN and CDR2 SYDVKM. V was trimmed by 7 bases and J by 8 bases, leaving 11 bases between them. CDR3 nucleotides: TGTGCCAGCATCATAGGGGCCGAAGCTTTCTTT. Its translation is CASIIGAEAFF.

The rearrangement joins TRBV28 to TRBJ1-6; possibly TRBD1 for D (6 bases). The V end lost 5 bases, the J end lost 10 bases, and 21 bases lay between the germline ends. Germline V gene sequence: CDR1 MDHEN, CDR2 SYDVKM. The length of the CDR3 is 16 residues. The CDR3 coding sequence is TGTGCCAGCAGTGGGTTCGGACAGAATAAGGGGTCACCCCTCCACTTT. This codes for CASSGFGQNKGSPLHF. The whole variable domain, filled in from reference TRBV28 and TRBJ1-6, reads DVKVTQSSRYLVKRTGEKVFLECVQDMDHENMFWYRQDPGLGLRLIYFSYDVKMKEKGDIPEGYSVSREKKERFSLILESASTNQTSMYLCASSGFGQNKGSPLHFGNGTRLTVT.

The rearrangement joins TRBV28 to TRBJ2-6, with a possible D match to TRBD2 (5 bases). Trimming took off 4 bases at V and 0 bases at J, with 19 bases between the two ends. Germline V gene lookup returns CDR1 MDHEN and CDR2 SYDVKM. The CDR3 length is 19 residues. The CDR3 sequence is CASSSILRVGNSGANVLTF. The CDR3 bases are TGTGCCAGCAGTTCGATCCTGAGGGTTGGGAACTCTGGGGCCAACGTCCTGACTTTC.

This clone was picked up one time. The V call is TRBV11-2, the J call TRBJ1-2; 8 bases fit TRBD1. The CDR3 is 14 residues long. Germline-derived CDR1 and CDR2 are SGHAT and FQNNGV. V shed 5 bases and J 4 bases; nucleotides not matched to a gene: 6. CDR3 amino acids: CASSNLQGVYGYTF. For the CDR3, the DNA is TGTGCCAGCAGCAACTTACAGGGGGTCTATGGCTACACCTTC.

The chain combines TRBV2 with TRBJ1-1; D unclear. Trimming pared 6 bases from V and 0 bases from J, leaving 8 bases between. The germline gives CDR1 SNHLY, CDR2 FYNNEI. CDR3 length equals 13 residues. The CDR3 reads CASRFTVNTEAFF. The DNA of the CDR3 is TGTGCCAGCAGATTCACGGTGAACACTGAAGCTTTCTTT.

CDR3 sequence reads: CASSFRQGGNEKLFF. The CDR3 DNA sequence: TGTGCCAGCAGTTTTCGACAGGGGGGTAATGAAAAACTGTTTTTT. The chain carries TRBV28 and TRBJ1-4; TRBD1 matches 9 bases. V was clipped by 3 bases and J by 4 bases; unmatched bases: 3. CDR1 MDHEN and CDR2 SYDVKM come from the germline V gene. The CDR3 contains 15 residues.

This chain joins TRBV9 and TRBJ2-7; perhaps TRBD1 as D (5 bases). The V gene lost 0 bases and the J gene lost 3 bases, with 10 bases spanning the gap. The CDR3 has 14 residues. The V gene's germline CDR1 is SGDLS and CDR2 YYNGEE. CDR3 nucleotides: TGTGCCAGCAGCGTAGGTCAAGGGGACTACGAGCAGTACTTC. As protein: CASSVGQGDYEQYF.

The chain carries TRBV3-1 (or the pseudogene TRBV3-2) and TRBJ2-3, with D perhaps matching TRBD2 (6 bases). CDR1 and CDR2 from the germline V gene are LGHDT and YNNKEL (reference sequence). The CDR3 is 13 residues long. V was clipped by 6 bases and J by 9 bases, with 16 bases between them. CDR3 sequence reads: CASSLPGAGTQYF. In nucleotides, the CDR3 is TGTGCCAGCAGTTTACCCGGCGCGGGGACGCAGTATTTT.

The chain joins TRBV28 to TRBJ1-1; D might be TRBD1 (5 bases). The V gene's germline CDR1 is MDHEN and CDR2 SYDVKM. The CDR3 runs 14 residues. V lost 8 bases, J lost 1 base, and 14 bases lay in between. DNA of the CDR3: TGTGCCAGCGGGGCCAGCCGAGGGAACACTGAAGCTTTCTTT. It translates to CASGASRGNTEAFF.